This is a list of T cell receptor beta chains from one sample in a study of T cells expressing NK-cell markers. TCRdb reprocessed the 5' RACE reads, keeping one entry per CDR3 protein, no DNA. This sample carries more than 400,000 distinct CDR3 sequences, with 6% to 9.5% going to the ten biggest clones. Sequencing was performed on blood T cells: a sorted CD56 or NKG2C T cell subset, CD4+ or CD8+ T cells, or bulk PBMC T cells (not recorded which). The source is a woman aged 18 to 69 in good health. The CDR3 runs from the conserved cysteine through the conserved F or W. The order of the fields is V gene, J gene, CDR3 protein.

v_gene: TRBV3-1; j_gene: TRBJ2-1; CDR3aa: CASSPQLGLARPLNEQFF
v_gene: TRBV30; j_gene: TRBJ2-7; CDR3aa: CAWSTPTQVPSYEQYF
v_gene: TRBV7-8; j_gene: TRBJ1-4; CDR3aa: CASSLAYRTPGRGLFF
v_gene: TRBV28; j_gene: TRBJ1-5; CDR3aa: CASSFGTGGNQPQHF
v_gene: TRBV6-2/TRBV6-3; j_gene: TRBJ2-2; CDR3aa: CASPAEKWDTGELFF
v_gene: TRBV11-2; j_gene: TRBJ2-7; CDR3aa: CASSLGTSGTLEQYF
v_gene: TRBV7-6; j_gene: TRBJ2-1; CDR3aa: CASSLPSGGVGYNEQFF
v_gene: TRBV19; j_gene: TRBJ1-5; CDR3aa: CASSKGQGAVGAQPQHF
v_gene: TRBV5-8; j_gene: TRBJ2-1; CDR3aa: CASNSYRGNNEQFF
v_gene: TRBV5-1; j_gene: TRBJ1-5; CDR3aa: CASSLERDQPQHF
v_gene: TRBV5-8; j_gene: TRBJ2-1; CDR3aa: CASSWEGLADEQFF
v_gene: TRBV18; j_gene: TRBJ1-6; CDR3aa: CASSPPLSSYNSPLHF
v_gene: TRBV14; j_gene: TRBJ2-2; CDR3aa: CASSVGLAGNTGELFF
v_gene: TRBV11-1; j_gene: TRBJ1-1; CDR3aa: CASSLDWNTEAFF
v_gene: TRBV7-6; j_gene: TRBJ2-1; CDR3aa: CASSYGRNEQFF
v_gene: TRBV7-9; j_gene: TRBJ2-7; CDR3aa: CASSPDSLGSYEQYF
v_gene: TRBV14; j_gene: TRBJ1-1; CDR3aa: CASSPLGGMGTEAFF
v_gene: TRBV7-3; j_gene: TRBJ2-3; CDR3aa: CASSLISGPDTQYF
v_gene: TRBV30; j_gene: TRBJ1-5; CDR3aa: CAWNVGGGQPQHF
v_gene: TRBV15; j_gene: TRBJ2-3; CDR3aa: CATSRGWTDTQYF
v_gene: TRBV3-1; j_gene: TRBJ1-1; CDR3aa: CASSHTNNRAMNTEAFF
v_gene: TRBV5-4; j_gene: TRBJ2-1; CDR3aa: CASSPSPGTANEQFF
v_gene: TRBV5-1; j_gene: TRBJ2-7; CDR3aa: CASAPTGTGKQYF
v_gene: TRBV5-5; j_gene: TRBJ2-5; CDR3aa: CASSLLASGKETQYF